This is a list of T cell receptor beta chains from one sample in a study of glioma-infiltrating T cells after dendritic cell vaccination. Generated by immunoSEQ multiplex PCR, the TCRdb table keeps only in-frame clones and is missing some. The table includes about 82,000 clones, 70% to 90% detected once. Material: blood, obtained before dendritic cell vaccination. All receptors derive from a human donor with glioblastoma. The CDR3 runs from the conserved cysteine through the conserved F or W. D genes are given only for firm matches. Clone size is stated in some rows and not others, as once, few, many or a class when expanded.

CDR3: CASSLDREETQYF
D: TRBD1
size: once
V: TRBV27

CDR3: CASSDGTGYYNEQFF
D: TRBD1
size: once
V: TRBV5-5

CDR3: CASSLGGLAGGPEQFF
D: TRBD2
size: .
V: TRBV7-2

CDR3: CAWSRGLANEQYF
D: TRBD2
size: once
V: TRBV30

CDR3: CASSLAPQGSYEQYF
D: TRBD1
size: .
V: TRBV7-9

CDR3: CASSQEIGGEPNEKLFF
D: TRBD1
size: .
V: TRBV4-1

CDR3: CASSHIPGQGGSGTEAFF
D: TRBD1
size: .
V: TRBV19

CDR3: CASSRAGLAGGNEQFF
D: TRBD2
size: .
V: TRBV14

CDR3: CASRPGTRSSYEQYF
D: TRBD2
size: few
V: TRBV19

CDR3: CASSLEQDGGPQHF
D: .
size: .
V: TRBV27

CDR3: CASRTSGRGDEQFF
D: TRBD2
size: once
V: TRBV19

CDR3: CASSSVGGVATEAFF
D: .
size: .
V: TRBV5-1

CDR3: CASRLGTGEGLNEQFF
D: .
size: .
V: TRBV5-1

CDR3: CAISPGLAGVYEQYF
D: TRBD2
size: .
V: TRBV10-3

CDR3: CASSLGTDNEQFF
D: .
size: .
V: TRBV11-1

CDR3: CASSPGTRNTEAFF
D: .
size: .
V: TRBV18

CDR3: CASSFRGQVSYNEQFF
D: TRBD1
size: .
V: TRBV5-1

CDR3: CASSRGTGTSQETQYF
D: TRBD1
size: .
V: TRBV5-4

CDR3: CASSLAGSFGEQFF
D: .
size: .
V: TRBV7-6

CDR3: CASRPTGSPLGTYNEQFF
D: .
size: .
V: TRBV2

CDR3: CASSLDRGGAGETQYF
D: TRBD2
size: .
V: TRBV11-2

CDR3: CASSVVGSTGELFF
D: .
size: .
V: TRBV9

CDR3: CAWIGAANTEAFF
D: .
size: few
V: TRBV30

CDR3: CASSVGQGGSGYTF
D: TRBD1
size: .
V: TRBV9

CDR3: CASSVGGQVKYF
D: TRBD1
size: .
V: TRBV6-1

CDR3: CASSDSSGGTDTQYF
D: TRBD2
size: once
V: TRBV6-4

CDR3: CASSLSGRNNSPLHF
D: .
size: few
V: TRBV5-8

CDR3: CATSNPGQGLGELFF
D: TRBD1
size: .
V: TRBV15

CDR3: CASSVGLSSGRVDEQFF
D: TRBD2
size: once
V: TRBV9

CDR3: CASSRTGTGYEQYF
D: TRBD1
size: once
V: TRBV7-9

CDR3: CASSTGYSGNTIYF
D: .
size: .
V: TRBV19

CDR3: CASIEQSPYNEQFF
D: .
size: few
V: TRBV2

CDR3: CATGGGGREQYF
D: TRBD2
size: .
V: TRBV6-4

CDR3: CASSLGPGNTEAFF
D: .
size: .
V: TRBV7-8

CDR3: CSLYGAGGYTF
D: .
size: .
V: TRBV29-1

CDR3: CASSPGLAVTYNEQFF
D: TRBD2
size: once
V: TRBV18

CDR3: CASSPGRTMNTEAFF
D: .
size: .
V: TRBV6-1

CDR3: CASSQEVASSYGYTF
D: .
size: .
V: TRBV4-1

CDR3: CASSLRGWTEAFF
D: .
size: once
V: TRBV11-3

CDR3: CASSPGGGVNTEAFF
D: .
size: .
V: TRBV5-1

CDR3: CASSLMAGLETGELFF
D: .
size: .
V: TRBV7-6

CDR3: CASSPSRGRQKSTGVEQYF
D: .
size: .
V: TRBV5-1

CDR3: CASSQGSLAPSTDTQYF
D: .
size: .
V: TRBV4-2

CDR3: CASSYRGGGNYEQYF
D: .
size: .
V: TRBV6-5

CDR3: CASSDSGSYEQYF
D: TRBD2
size: .
V: TRBV6-1

CDR3: CASSTGTSGGVNTGELFF
D: TRBD2
size: .
V: TRBV5-4

CDR3: CAWSTLAARRDTQYF
D: TRBD2
size: .
V: TRBV30